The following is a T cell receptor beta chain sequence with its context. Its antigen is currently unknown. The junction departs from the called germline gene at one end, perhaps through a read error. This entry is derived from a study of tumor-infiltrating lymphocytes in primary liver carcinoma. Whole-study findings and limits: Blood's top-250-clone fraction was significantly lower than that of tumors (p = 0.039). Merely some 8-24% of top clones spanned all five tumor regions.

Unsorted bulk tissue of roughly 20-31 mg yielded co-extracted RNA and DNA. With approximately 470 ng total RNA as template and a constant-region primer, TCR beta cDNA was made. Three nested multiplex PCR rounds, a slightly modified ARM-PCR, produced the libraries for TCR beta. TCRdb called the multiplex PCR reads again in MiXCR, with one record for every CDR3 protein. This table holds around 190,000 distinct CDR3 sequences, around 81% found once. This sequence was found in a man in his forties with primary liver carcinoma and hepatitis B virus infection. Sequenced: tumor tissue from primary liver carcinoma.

CDR3 in DNA: TGTACCAGCAACCTAACGACTAGCGGGAGGGCCGGCTCGGAAACCCAGTACTTC. Protein: CTSNLTTSGRAGSETQYF. The chain is built from TRBV4-2 and TRBJ2-5; 14 bases align to TRBD2. From germline, CDR1 is LGHNA and CDR2 YNFKEQ. The length of the CDR3 is 18 residues.